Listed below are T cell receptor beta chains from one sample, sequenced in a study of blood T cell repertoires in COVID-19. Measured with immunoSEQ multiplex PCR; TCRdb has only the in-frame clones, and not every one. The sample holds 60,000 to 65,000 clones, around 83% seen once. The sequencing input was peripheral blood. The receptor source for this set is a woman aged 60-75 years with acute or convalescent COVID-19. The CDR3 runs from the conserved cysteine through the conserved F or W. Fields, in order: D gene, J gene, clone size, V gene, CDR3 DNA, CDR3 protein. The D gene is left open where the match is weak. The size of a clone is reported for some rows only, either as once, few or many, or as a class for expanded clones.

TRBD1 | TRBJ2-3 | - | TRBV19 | TGTGCCAGCCGGAACAGGGGGGACACAGATACGCAGTATTTT | CASRNRGDTDTQYF
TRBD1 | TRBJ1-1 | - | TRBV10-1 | TGCGCCAGCAGTACAGCCGGGACAGGGACTGAAGCTTTCTTT | CASSTAGTGTEAFF
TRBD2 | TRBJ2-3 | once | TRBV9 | TGTGCCAGCAGCGCCAGCGGGGGGGGCCGGGTCTGGGATACGCAGTATTTT | CASSASGGGRVWDTQYF
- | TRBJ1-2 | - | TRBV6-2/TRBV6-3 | TGTGCCAGCAGTTCCGACAGTTACTATGGCTACACCTTC | CASSSDSYYGYTF
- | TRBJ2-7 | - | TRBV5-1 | TGCGCCAGCAGCCAGGACGGCAGGGGCCCGGGGGAGCAGTACTTC | CASSQDGRGPGEQYF
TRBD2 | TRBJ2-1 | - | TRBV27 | TGTGCCAGCAGTGTCTCCGGGACTAGCGGATACAATGAGCAGTTCTTC | CASSVSGTSGYNEQFF
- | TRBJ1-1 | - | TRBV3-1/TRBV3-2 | TGTGCCAGCAGTTCAACACCAGGGACTGAAGCTTTCTTT | CASSSTPGTEAFF
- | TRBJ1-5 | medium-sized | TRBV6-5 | TGTGCCAGCACCCTCCCCGGGAATAGCAATCAGCCCCAGCATTTT | CASTLPGNSNQPQHF
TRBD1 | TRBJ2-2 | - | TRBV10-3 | TGTGCCATCAGTTCACAGGGGGTTGAGCTGTTTTTT | CAISSQGVELFF
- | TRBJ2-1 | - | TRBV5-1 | TGCGCCAGCAGCTTGGACTCGAGCTCCTACAATGAGCAGTTCTTC | CASSLDSSSYNEQFF
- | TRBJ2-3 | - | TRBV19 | TGTGCCAGTAAGGTGGGTTTGGAGGCGGATACGCAGTATTTT | CASKVGLEADTQYF
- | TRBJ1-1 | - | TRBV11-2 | TGTGCCAGCAGCCCTCAGGGGTCGGGTACTGAAGCTTTCTTT | CASSPQGSGTEAFF
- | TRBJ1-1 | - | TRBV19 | TGTGCCAGTAGTATGGAAGGAGCCATGAACACTGAAGCTTTCTTT | CASSMEGAMNTEAFF
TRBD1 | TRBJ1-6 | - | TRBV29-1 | TGCAGCGTTAGAGAGACAGGGGAAAATTCACCCCTCCACTTT | CSVRETGENSPLHF
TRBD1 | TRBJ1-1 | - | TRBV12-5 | TGTGCTAGTGGTTTCCCCGACAGGGGATTTATCGGGAACACTGAAGCTTTCTTT | CASGFPDRGFIGNTEAFF
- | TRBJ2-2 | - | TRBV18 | TGTGCCAGCTCACCAAAGATGGGCAGAACCGGGGAGCTGTTTTTT | CASSPKMGRTGELFF